This T cell receptor (beta chain) was identified during a study of radiotherapy plus CTLA-4 blockade in lung cancer. Study overall: Objective responses were recorded in about 17% of patients, with disease control recorded in about 33%. Study observations and caveats: In blood, TCR clones derived from the tumor expanded after radiotherapy plus ipilimumab. Reported findings show early blood T cell clone dynamics, with interferon-beta, best predicted response.

Patients had chemo-refractory metastatic non-small-cell lung cancer and received focal radiation plus CTLA-4 blockade that used ipilimumab. On this clone: Its antigen remains unknown.

The protocol was immunoSEQ multiplex PCR, while the TCRdb copy is restricted to in-frame clones and leaves out a portion. The sample shows over 100,000 clones, about 87% of them seen only once. This CDR3 region has 13 residues. Deletions cut 5 bases from V and 5 bases from J, with 12 bases between. Germline V gives CDR1 SGHTA, CDR2 FQGTGA. The receptor was derived from a human donor with non-small cell lung cancer that progressed on radiotherapy plus ipilimumab. Source: peripheral blood, taken from a patient treated with radiotherapy plus ipilimumab. This sequence joins TRBV7-3 and TRBJ1-2; D is unclear. CDR3 sequence reads: CASSPSPGYGYTF. The CDR3 DNA reads as TGTGCCAGCAGCCCCAGCCCCGGGTATGGCTACACCTTC. Based on the CDR3 plus reference TRBV7-3 and TRBJ1-2, the full variable domain is GAGVSQTPSNKVTEKGKYVELRCDPISGHTALYWYRQSLGQGPEFLIYFQGTGAADDSGLPNDRFFAVRPEGSVSTLKIQRTERGDSAVYLCASSPSPGYGYTFGSGTRLTVV.